Below are 10 T cell receptor beta chains sequenced from a single sample in a study of blood T cell repertoires in COVID-19. The assay was immunoSEQ multiplex PCR, and TCRdb's table has in-frame clones only and misses some. The repertoire holds 56,000 or so clones, with 89% as singletons. The sample comprised peripheral blood. These receptors were collected from a woman aged 60 to 75 with COVID-19, enrolled during active disease.

The chain employs TRBV7-2 and TRBJ1-5, with D possibly matching TRBD1 (6 bases). Germline assignment: CDR1 SGHTA and CDR2 FQGNSA. This CDR3 is 17 amino acids long. The V gene lost 5 bases and the J gene lost 2 bases, with 19 bases spanning the gap. This CDR3 is CASSPGAGARGNQPQHF. In DNA form, the CDR3 reads TGTGCCAGCAGCCCGGGCGCGGGGGCGCGGGGCAATCAGCCCCAGCATTTT.

The chain has TRBV29-1 and TRBJ2-1; D unclear. The CDR3 sequence is 12 residues long. The V end lost 5 bases, the J end lost 6 bases, and 11 bases lay between the germline ends. The germline gives CDR1 SQVTM, CDR2 ANQGSEA. CDR3 region: CSVLHSINEQFF. The CDR3 region has the DNA TGCAGCGTTCTTCACTCTATCAATGAGCAGTTCTTC.

The chain carries TRBV7-9 and TRBJ2-3; 7 bases are a match to TRBD2. Germline CDR1 and CDR2: SEHNR and FQNEAQ (reference sequence). Unmatched junction bases numbered 6, after V lost 6 bases and J lost 0 bases. The CDR3 consists of 15 residues. The CDR3 region has the DNA TGTGCCAGCAGTCCAATTAGCGGGAGCACAGATACGCAGTATTTT. Protein: CASSPISGSTDTQYF. Variable domain in full (rest from reference TRBV7-9 and TRBJ2-3): DTGVSQNPRHKITKRGQNVTFRCDPISEHNRLYWYRQTLGQGPEFLTYFQNEAQLEKSRLLSDRFSAERPKGSFSTLEIQRTEQGDSAMYLCASSPISGSTDTQYFGPGTRLTVL.

V gene TRBV4-3 combines with J gene TRBJ2-7; D may be TRBD2 (5 bases). CDR1 LGHNA and CDR2 YSLEER come from the germline V gene. Trimming stripped 0 bases from V and 0 bases from J, with 15 bases between. The CDR3 is 17 residues long. The CDR3 coding sequence is TGCGCCAGCAGCCAAGATCGGGCCGGGGTGAGCTCCTACGAGCAGTACTTC. Protein: CASSQDRAGVSSYEQYF.

The chain couples TRBV19 to TRBJ2-5; 9 nucleotides match TRBD2. The V gene end was trimmed by 9 bases and the J gene end by 5 bases; junction bases not matched to a gene: 4. There are 12 residues in the CDR3. Germline-derived CDR1 and CDR2 are LNHDA and SQIVND (reference sequence). CDR3 coding DNA: TGTGCCAGCGCGCGGGAGGGGGAGACCCAGTACTTC. It codes for CASAREGETQYF.

As to this clone: An end of the junction differs from the germline gene, which may be a read error. The chain couples TRBV28 to TRBJ2-7; the D is unclear. This CDR3 is built from 14 residues. CDR1 is MDHEN and CDR2 is SYDVKM in the germline V gene. The chain's CDR3 is CASSRGGASHEQYF. DNA of the CDR3: TGTGCCAGCAGTAGAGGCGGAGCCTCCCACGAGCAGTACTTC.

The chain links TRBV6-5 to TRBJ1-2, with a tentative D call TRBD1 (6 bases). The CDR3 runs to 14 residues. Germline V gene lookup returns CDR1 MNHEY and CDR2 SVGAGI. The V and J ends lost 2 bases and 1 base respectively, with 8 bases between them. CDR3 protein: CASSYGGSNYGYTF. The CDR3 bases are TGTGCCAGCAGTTACGGGGGCAGTAACTATGGCTACACCTTC.

This chain connects TRBV4-1 to TRBJ1-2, with a tentative D call TRBD1 (5 bases). The CDR3 covers 14 residues. Germline values: CDR1 MGHRA, CDR2 YSYEKL. The V end was cut by 0 bases, the J end by 7 bases, with 12 bases between. CDR3 residues: CASSQEPGGTGYTF. In nucleotides, the CDR3 is TGCGCCAGCAGCCAAGAACCGGGAGGGACTGGCTACACCTTC.

Comment on this clone: Different DNA sequences within this sample yield the same CDR3. This chain uses TRBV2 with TRBJ2-5; 7 bases align to TRBD1. The CDR3 contains 13 residues. V trimming: 6 bases; J trimming: 3 bases; junction bases outside the gene matches: 4. CDR1 is SNHLY, CDR2 FYNNEI, per germline. The CDR3 DNA follows: TGTGCCAGCAGCCGAGGGACAGAAGAGACCCAGTACTTC. Translation: CASSRGTEETQYF. The whole variable domain, filled in from reference TRBV2 and TRBJ2-5, reads EPEVTQTPSHQVTQMGQEVILRCVPISNHLYFYWYRQILGQKVEFLVSFYNNEISEKSEIFDDQFSVERPDGSNFTLKIRSTKLEDSAMYFCASSRGTEETQYFGPGTRLLVL.

The chain employs TRBV5-1 and TRBJ2-7, with D maybe TRBD1 (5 bases). Looked up from germline, CDR1 is SGHRS and CDR2 is YFSETQ. With 5 bases removed from V and 2 bases from J, the gap between germline ends came to 14 bases. CDR3 length: 14 residues. The CDR3 loop reads CASRGVPGPYEQYF. For the CDR3, the DNA is TGCGCCAGCAGAGGGGTCCCAGGGCCCTACGAGCAGTACTTC.